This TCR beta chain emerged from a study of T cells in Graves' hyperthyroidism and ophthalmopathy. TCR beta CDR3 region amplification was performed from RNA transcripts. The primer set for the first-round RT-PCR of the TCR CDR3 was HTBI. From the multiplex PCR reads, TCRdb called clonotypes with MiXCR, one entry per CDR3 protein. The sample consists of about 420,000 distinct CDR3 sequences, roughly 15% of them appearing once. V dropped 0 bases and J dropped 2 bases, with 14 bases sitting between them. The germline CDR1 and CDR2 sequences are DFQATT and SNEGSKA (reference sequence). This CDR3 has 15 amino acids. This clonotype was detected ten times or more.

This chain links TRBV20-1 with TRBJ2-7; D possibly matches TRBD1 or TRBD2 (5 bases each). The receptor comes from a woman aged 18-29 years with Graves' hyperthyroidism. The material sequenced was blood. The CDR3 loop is CSARDPGRRTYEQYF. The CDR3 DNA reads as TGCAGTGCTAGAGACCCGGGACGGCGAACCTACGAGCAGTACTTC.